This is a list of T cell receptor beta chains from one sample in a study of shared clonotypes between healthy human individuals. The table came from immunoSEQ multiplex PCR; TCRdb's copy has only in-frame clones and leaves some out. The data show millions of clones, roughly 96% seen once. The specimen sequenced was naive CD4+ T cells sorted from blood. The origin of the receptors is a man in his late teens or twenties in good health. CDR3s include the opening cysteine and the closing phenylalanine or tryptophan. Fields, in order: D gene, clone size, J gene, V gene, CDR3 DNA, CDR3 protein. D genes are given only for firm matches. Not every row has a clone size; where given, it reads once, few, many or a size class.

d_gene: NA; abundance: few; j_gene: TRBJ1-2; v_gene: TRBV18; CDR3nt: TGTGCCAGCTCACCACCGTTTGGTGGCTACACCTTC; CDR3aa: CASSPPFGGYTF
d_gene: NA; abundance: NA; j_gene: TRBJ2-2; v_gene: TRBV7-9; CDR3nt: TGTGCCAGCGTCACGGGGGCTCCGGAGACCGGGGAGCTGTTTTTT; CDR3aa: CASVTGAPETGELFF
d_gene: TRBD2; abundance: NA; j_gene: TRBJ2-5; v_gene: TRBV5-1; CDR3nt: TGCGCCAGCACCTTGGGGCTAGCGGAAGGAATAGAGACCCAGTACTTC; CDR3aa: CASTLGLAEGIETQYF
d_gene: TRBD2; abundance: NA; j_gene: TRBJ2-1; v_gene: TRBV7-3; CDR3nt: TGTGCCAGCAGCTTAACAGCAGCGGGGGAGCAGTTCTTC; CDR3aa: CASSLTAAGEQFF
d_gene: NA; abundance: NA; j_gene: TRBJ2-7; v_gene: TRBV6-5; CDR3nt: TGTGCCAGCACATCTAGAGAAAACTCCTACGAGCAGTACTTC; CDR3aa: CASTSRENSYEQYF
d_gene: NA; abundance: NA; j_gene: TRBJ2-7; v_gene: TRBV9; CDR3nt: TGTGCCAGCAGCGAAGGGATAACTGGAACCTTTGACGAGCAGTACTTC; CDR3aa: CASSEGITGTFDEQYF
d_gene: TRBD2; abundance: NA; j_gene: TRBJ2-1; v_gene: TRBV7-2; CDR3nt: TGTGCCAGCAGCTTACCGGGAGGGCCCTCCTACAATGAGCAGTTCTTC; CDR3aa: CASSLPGGPSYNEQFF
d_gene: NA; abundance: once; j_gene: TRBJ2-2; v_gene: TRBV5-1; CDR3nt: TGCGCCAGCAGCTATTCAGGAGATCCCGGGGAGCTGTTTTTT; CDR3aa: CASSYSGDPGELFF
d_gene: NA; abundance: NA; j_gene: TRBJ2-1; v_gene: TRBV30; CDR3nt: TGTGCCTGGACTCGGACCCCTACTCCGTTCTTC; CDR3aa: CAWTRTPTPFF
d_gene: TRBD1; abundance: NA; j_gene: TRBJ1-5; v_gene: TRBV7-2; CDR3nt: TGTGCCAGCAGCCGACAGGGAGCTAGCAATCAGCCCCAGCATTTT; CDR3aa: CASSRQGASNQPQHF
d_gene: NA; abundance: NA; j_gene: TRBJ1-4; v_gene: TRBV30; CDR3nt: TGTGCCTGGAGTGTACGAGTCTTGGCAGTGGCGGGGGAAAAACTGTTTTTT; CDR3aa: CAWSVRVLAVAGEKLFF
d_gene: NA; abundance: NA; j_gene: TRBJ2-5; v_gene: TRBV29-1; CDR3nt: TGCAGCGTTCTGGGCGTCCCCCAAGAGACCCAGTACTTC; CDR3aa: CSVLGVPQETQYF
d_gene: NA; abundance: NA; j_gene: TRBJ1-1; v_gene: TRBV18; CDR3nt: TGTGCCAGCTCTATAGGAGGCAGTCACATGAACACTGAAGCTTTCTTT; CDR3aa: CASSIGGSHMNTEAFF
d_gene: TRBD2; abundance: NA; j_gene: TRBJ2-1; v_gene: TRBV5-1; CDR3nt: TGCGCCAGCAGCTGGGGACTAGCGGGAGTACACAATGAGCAGTTCTTC; CDR3aa: CASSWGLAGVHNEQFF
d_gene: TRBD2; abundance: NA; j_gene: TRBJ2-2; v_gene: TRBV29-1; CDR3nt: TGCAGCGTTCTAGCGGGAGGGGGCACCGGGGAGCTGTTTTTT; CDR3aa: CSVLAGGGTGELFF
d_gene: NA; abundance: NA; j_gene: TRBJ2-7; v_gene: TRBV27; CDR3nt: TGTGCCAGCAGCTCAAGCGATAAAACCTACGAGCAGTACTTC; CDR3aa: CASSSSDKTYEQYF
d_gene: NA; abundance: NA; j_gene: TRBJ2-7; v_gene: TRBV29-1; CDR3nt: TGCAGCGGGACAAGGGGGGCATCCTACGAGCAGTACTTC; CDR3aa: CSGTRGASYEQYF
d_gene: NA; abundance: NA; j_gene: TRBJ2-7; v_gene: TRBV10-3; CDR3nt: TGTGCCATCAGTGAAAATTCGGGGTTCGAGCAGTACTTC; CDR3aa: CAISENSGFEQYF
d_gene: NA; abundance: NA; j_gene: TRBJ2-2; v_gene: TRBV12-2; CDR3nt: TGTGCAAGTCGGCTACCGGGCCCCCCCGAGAATAAGTTAGGGGAGCTGTTTTTT; CDR3aa: CASRLPGPPENKLGELFF
d_gene: NA; abundance: NA; j_gene: TRBJ2-1; v_gene: TRBV18; CDR3nt: TGTGCCAGCTCAAGCCGGGACTCCCGCCTTGGGCAGTTCTTC; CDR3aa: CASSSRDSRLGQFF
d_gene: NA; abundance: few; j_gene: TRBJ2-5; v_gene: TRBV7-2; CDR3nt: TGTGCCAGCAGCTTATCCAACCCACCCCAGTACTTC; CDR3aa: CASSLSNPPQYF
d_gene: NA; abundance: NA; j_gene: TRBJ2-3; v_gene: TRBV18; CDR3nt: TGTGCCAGCTCACCACAACAGACAGATACGCAGTATTTT; CDR3aa: CASSPQQTDTQYF
d_gene: TRBD2; abundance: NA; j_gene: TRBJ2-7; v_gene: TRBV7-6; CDR3nt: TGTGCCAGCAGCCAGACTAGCGGGAGATTACGTGGCTACGAGCAGTACTTC; CDR3aa: CASSQTSGRLRGYEQYF
d_gene: TRBD1; abundance: NA; j_gene: TRBJ1-1; v_gene: TRBV19; CDR3nt: TGTGCCAGTAGTGTGACAGGGGGTCAGTCTGAAGCTTTCTTT; CDR3aa: CASSVTGGQSEAFF
d_gene: NA; abundance: NA; j_gene: TRBJ2-7; v_gene: TRBV6-5; CDR3nt: TGTGCCAGCAGTAGGGACAACTCCTACGAGCAGTACTTC; CDR3aa: CASSRDNSYEQYF
d_gene: NA; abundance: once; j_gene: TRBJ1-2; v_gene: TRBV6-6; CDR3nt: TGTGCCTCTTCGTTGGGCAGCTATGGCTACACCTTC; CDR3aa: CASSLGSYGYTF
d_gene: NA; abundance: NA; j_gene: TRBJ2-2; v_gene: TRBV28; CDR3nt: TGTGCCACCCTCGCCGGGACACGAAACACCGGGGAGCTGTTTTTT; CDR3aa: CATLAGTRNTGELFF
d_gene: NA; abundance: NA; j_gene: TRBJ1-6; v_gene: TRBV30; CDR3nt: TGTGCCTGGAGTAGTGGTAGGAGTTCACCCCTCCACTTT; CDR3aa: CAWSSGRSSPLHF
d_gene: NA; abundance: NA; j_gene: TRBJ2-1; v_gene: TRBV7-2; CDR3nt: TGTGCCAGCAGCTTAGGCTCCCCAGGGAATGAGCAGTTCTTC; CDR3aa: CASSLGSPGNEQFF
d_gene: TRBD1; abundance: once; j_gene: TRBJ1-2; v_gene: TRBV19; CDR3nt: TGTGCCAGTAGTACACAGGGGCCGGATAACTATGGCTACACCTTC; CDR3aa: CASSTQGPDNYGYTF
d_gene: TRBD2; abundance: NA; j_gene: TRBJ2-7; v_gene: TRBV28; CDR3nt: TGTGCCAGCAGTTCCCCAGCGGGGGGGCATAGTCGAGAGCAGTACTTC; CDR3aa: CASSSPAGGHSREQYF
d_gene: NA; abundance: NA; j_gene: TRBJ2-3; v_gene: TRBV7-9; CDR3nt: TGTGCCAGCAGCCGGGGACCTTTT; CDR3aa: CASSRGPF
d_gene: NA; abundance: NA; j_gene: TRBJ2-5; v_gene: TRBV2; CDR3nt: TGTGCCAGCAGAGCGCTCCAAGAGACCCAGTACTTC; CDR3aa: CASRALQETQYF
d_gene: NA; abundance: NA; j_gene: TRBJ2-1; v_gene: TRBV18; CDR3nt: TGTGCCAGCTCATCAAGCCTCTGGGGGATCAATGAGCAGTTCTTC; CDR3aa: CASSSSLWGINEQFF
d_gene: NA; abundance: NA; j_gene: TRBJ1-6; v_gene: TRBV14; CDR3nt: TGTGCCAGCAGCCGGTTGAAGGATTCACCCCTCCACTTT; CDR3aa: CASSRLKDSPLHF
d_gene: NA; abundance: NA; j_gene: TRBJ2-1; v_gene: TRBV9; CDR3nt: TGTGCCAGCAGCGTAGTCGGCGCCACCTGGAATGAGCAGTTCTTC; CDR3aa: CASSVVGATWNEQFF
d_gene: NA; abundance: NA; j_gene: TRBJ1-4; v_gene: TRBV2; CDR3nt: TGTGCCAGCAGTGACGTCCCCCCCGCTAATGAAAAACTGTTTTTT; CDR3aa: CASSDVPPANEKLFF
d_gene: NA; abundance: NA; j_gene: TRBJ2-1; v_gene: TRBV29-1; CDR3nt: TGCAGCGTTGAAGGGTCTCCTCCGAGCTCCTACAATGAGCAGTTCTTC; CDR3aa: CSVEGSPPSSYNEQFF
d_gene: TRBD1; abundance: once; j_gene: TRBJ1-6; v_gene: TRBV6-1; CDR3nt: TGTGCCAGCAGTGAGGGGACAGGTTTCTATAATTCACCCCTCCACTTT; CDR3aa: CASSEGTGFYNSPLHF
d_gene: NA; abundance: NA; j_gene: TRBJ1-2; v_gene: TRBV30; CDR3nt: TGTGCCTGGAGCAGGGCAGGGAATGGCTACACCTTC; CDR3aa: CAWSRAGNGYTF
d_gene: NA; abundance: NA; j_gene: TRBJ2-7; v_gene: TRBV10-3; CDR3nt: TGTGCCATCAGGAATGCGAGGGACTCCTACGAGCAGTACTTC; CDR3aa: CAIRNARDSYEQYF
d_gene: NA; abundance: NA; j_gene: TRBJ2-2; v_gene: TRBV5-1; CDR3nt: TGCGCCAGCAGCTTGGGGCAAGGCAGACCTACCGGGGAGCTGTTTTTT; CDR3aa: CASSLGQGRPTGELFF
d_gene: NA; abundance: NA; j_gene: TRBJ2-5; v_gene: TRBV11-2; CDR3nt: TGTGCCAGCAGCTTAGTTTCGGGCGGAATAGAGACCCAGTACTTC; CDR3aa: CASSLVSGGIETQYF
d_gene: NA; abundance: NA; j_gene: TRBJ1-1; v_gene: TRBV5-6; CDR3nt: TGTGCCAGCAGCTCCGCCTTTTTCAGGGTGGAGGTCACTGAAGCTTTCTTT; CDR3aa: CASSSAFFRVEVTEAFF
d_gene: TRBD1; abundance: NA; j_gene: TRBJ2-5; v_gene: TRBV7-9; CDR3nt: TGTGCCACCAATACAGGGGGCGGGGAGACCCAGTACTTC; CDR3aa: CATNTGGGETQYF
d_gene: TRBD1; abundance: many; j_gene: TRBJ1-4; v_gene: TRBV4-3; CDR3nt: TGCGCCAGCAGCGAGAAGGGGACAGGGGATGTGACGCGGGAAAAACTGTTTTTT; CDR3aa: CASSEKGTGDVTREKLFF
d_gene: TRBD2; abundance: NA; j_gene: TRBJ2-5; v_gene: TRBV6-1; CDR3nt: TGTGCCAGCAGTCTGGTACCGGGAGGGCAAGAGACCCAGTACTTC; CDR3aa: CASSLVPGGQETQYF
d_gene: NA; abundance: NA; j_gene: TRBJ2-7; v_gene: TRBV5-6; CDR3nt: TGTGCCAGCAGCTCCTGGGGTGGGTTCTCCTACGAGCAGTACTTC; CDR3aa: CASSSWGGFSYEQYF
d_gene: TRBD2; abundance: NA; j_gene: TRBJ2-2; v_gene: TRBV30; CDR3nt: TGTGCCTGGAGCCGGAGGGCTAGCGGGGTCACCGGGGAGCTGTTTTTT; CDR3aa: CAWSRRASGVTGELFF
d_gene: TRBD1; abundance: NA; j_gene: TRBJ2-3; v_gene: TRBV5-4; CDR3nt: TGTGCCAGCAGCGTTAGACAGGGAAGCACAGATACGCAGTATTTT; CDR3aa: CASSVRQGSTDTQYF
d_gene: TRBD1; abundance: NA; j_gene: TRBJ1-2; v_gene: TRBV5-1; CDR3nt: TGCGCCAGCAGCTCTGAGACAGGGGGATACTATGGCTACACCTTC; CDR3aa: CASSSETGGYYGYTF
d_gene: NA; abundance: once; j_gene: TRBJ1-5; v_gene: TRBV4-1; CDR3nt: TGCGCCAGCAGCCAAGATTTCAGCTTAAGGGGCAATCAGCCCCAGCATTTT; CDR3aa: CASSQDFSLRGNQPQHF